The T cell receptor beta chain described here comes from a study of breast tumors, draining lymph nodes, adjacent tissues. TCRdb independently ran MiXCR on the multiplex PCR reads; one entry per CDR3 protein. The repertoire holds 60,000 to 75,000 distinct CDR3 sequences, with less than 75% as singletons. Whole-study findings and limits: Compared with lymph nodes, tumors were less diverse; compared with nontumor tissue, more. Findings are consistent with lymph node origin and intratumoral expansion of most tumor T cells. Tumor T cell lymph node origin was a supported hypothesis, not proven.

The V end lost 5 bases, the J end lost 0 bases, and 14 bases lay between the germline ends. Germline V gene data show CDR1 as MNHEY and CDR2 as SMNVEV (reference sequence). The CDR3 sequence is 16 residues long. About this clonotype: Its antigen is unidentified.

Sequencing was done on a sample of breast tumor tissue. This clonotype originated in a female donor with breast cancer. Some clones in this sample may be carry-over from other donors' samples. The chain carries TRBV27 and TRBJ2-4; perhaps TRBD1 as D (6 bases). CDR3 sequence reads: CASSHSLTGAKNIQYF. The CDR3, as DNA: TGTGCCAGCAGTCACTCCCTGACAGGAGCCAAAAACATTCAGTACTTC.